This T cell receptor (beta chain) is from a study of T cells after yellow fever vaccination. Whole-study findings and limits: High-abundance clonotypes from the bulk population could contaminate FACS-sorted repertoires.

To note about this clonotype: Its antigen is unknown.

Unmatched junction bases numbered 4, after V lost 2 bases and J lost 4 bases. The germline V gene has CDR1 LGHNA and CDR2 YSLEER. The CDR3 consists of 16 residues. TCR cDNA, made by 5'RACE template switching, carried an added universal primer site and UMIs. Via MiXCR, TCRdb re-called the 5' RACE reads, giving one row per CDR3 protein. The sample gives approximately 250,000 distinct CDR3 sequences, about 7% of which show up once; more than 0.85% is in the top ten. The rearrangement joins TRBV4-3 to TRBJ2-3; 12 positions match TRBD2. Sample: CD4+ T cells sorted from PBMCs, taken on the day of the yellow fever booster vaccination. The receptor was derived from a man aged 30 to 45 who received the YFV17D yellow fever vaccine. CDR3 amino acids: CASSQKTSGSPDTQYF. DNA for the CDR3: TGCGCCAGCAGCCAAAAGACTAGCGGGAGTCCAGATACGCAGTATTTT.